The clone carrying this T cell receptor (beta chain) appeared a single time. The antigen is not known. The sample originates from a study of T cell repertoires in urothelial bladder cancer. Across the whole study: The roughly 12 resected lesions were three cT0, three cTa, three cT1 and three cT2 or greater.

Study-level findings and limits: Median T cells were roughly 5,900 in carcinoma and roughly 26,000 in benign specimens. A single clone reached about 2% in benign versus up to roughly 17% in carcinoma.

CDR1 SGHRS and CDR2 YFSETQ come from the germline V gene. Trimming left V 1 base short and J 6 bases short, with 14 bases between. The CDR3 runs to 15 residues. Profiling relied on immunoSEQ multiplex PCR, and the TCRdb table lists in-frame clones only, not all of them. The data show 8,500 to 13,000 clones, with around 68% seen just once and 6.5% to 8.5% held by the top ten. The chain recombines TRBV5-1 with TRBJ1-5; possibly TRBD1 for D (5 bases). This TCR derives from a human donor with a benign inflammatory bladder lesion. The specimen sequenced was tumor-infiltrating cells from bladder cancer. The chain's CDR3 is CASSLQGGRSQPQHF. In nucleotides, the CDR3 is TGCGCCAGCAGCTTGCAGGGTGGAAGAAGTCAGCCCCAGCATTTT.